These 26 T cell receptor beta chains share one sample of origin, sequenced in a study of neoadjuvant anti-PD-1 for oral cavity cancer. Produced via immunoSEQ multiplex PCR; TCRdb's table is partial and in-frame only. Of about 17,000 clones detected, around 64% appear once; the ten largest clones hold 2.5% to 3%. Specimen: PBMCs, collected before nivolumab (anti-PD-1) treatment. The receptor set was obtained from a person between 40 and 85 years old with oral cavity squamous cell carcinoma.

DNA for the CDR3: TGTGCCAGCAGGGACGGGTATCAGCCCCAGCATTTT. It codes for CASRDGYQPQHF. The chain employs TRBV6-1 and TRBJ1-5; D remains unclear. Germline V CDR1 and CDR2: MNHNS, SASEGT. The CDR3 covers 12 residues. V gave up 6 bases and J gave up 5 bases, with 8 bases separating them.

The J gene is TRBJ2-7, the V gene TRBV7-8; D assignment may be TRBD1 or TRBD2 (5 bases each). Trimming shortened V by 1 base and J by 2 bases, and 9 bases separated the two germline ends. Germline CDR1 and CDR2: SGHVS and FQNEAQ. This CDR3 has 14 amino acids. The CDR3 loop is CASSLVGGTYEQYF. In DNA form, the CDR3 reads TGTGCCAGCAGCTTAGTTGGGGGAACCTACGAGCAGTACTTC.

The rearrangement links TRBV5-1 to TRBJ2-7; TRBD2 aligns across 8 bases. V lost 3 bases, J lost 2 bases, and 7 bases stayed unmatched. The CDR3 covers 15 residues. Per the germline V gene, CDR1 is SGHRS and CDR2 is YFSETQ. The CDR3 here is CASSSSGRDTYEQYF. The CDR3 DNA reads TGCGCCAGCAGCTCTAGCGGGCGAGATACCTACGAGCAGTACTTC.

This clone was recorded only once. The J gene is TRBJ2-1, the V gene TRBV30; TRBD2 matches at 10 bases. CDR1 is GTSNPN, CDR2 SVGIG, per germline (reference sequence). The CDR3 spans 15 residues. Losses at the gene ends were 2 bases for V and 7 bases for J; bases not matched to a gene: 8. The CDR3 region is CAWSLELAGANEQFF. The CDR3 DNA reads TGTGCCTGGAGTCTTGAGCTAGCGGGAGCTAATGAGCAGTTCTTC.

V usage is TRBV6-6 and J usage is TRBJ2-7; D gene unclear. V shed 0 bases and J shed 6 bases, with 18 bases lying between them. This CDR3 contains 16 residues. Germline V CDR1 and CDR2: MNHNY, SVGAGI (reference sequence). DNA of the CDR3: TGTGCCAGCAGTTACTCGATGTGGGGAAAGTCGGGCGAGCAGTACTTC. Residues: CASSYSMWGKSGEQYF.

This clone was found a few times. The chain recombines TRBV19 with TRBJ2-1; D unclear. The CDR3 loop spans 14 amino acids. The germline gives CDR1 LNHDA, CDR2 SQIVND (reference sequence). Trimming removed 0 bases at V and 4 bases at J, with 7 bases between. The CDR3 loop reads CASSIEWGYNEQFF. CDR3 sequence (DNA): TGTGCCAGTAGTATAGAGTGGGGATACAATGAGCAGTTCTTC.

The rearrangement links TRBV28 to TRBJ2-7, with D perhaps matching TRBD1 (6 bases). Deletions cut 6 bases from V and 2 bases from J, with 20 bases between. The germline gives CDR1 MDHEN, CDR2 SYDVKM. The CDR3 has 16 residues. The CDR3 nucleotides read TGTGCCAGCAGCAGAAACTCGGGACACAGCCCCTACGAGCAGTACTTC. Protein: CASSRNSGHSPYEQYF.

V gene TRBV6-6 combines with J gene TRBJ2-3; D tentatively fits TRBD1 or TRBD2 (5 bases each). Germline-derived CDR1 and CDR2 are MNHNY and SVGAGI (reference sequence). Trimming cost V 0 bases and J 2 bases, with 9 bases left between them. This CDR3 spans 15 amino acids. As DNA, the CDR3 is TGTGCCAGCAGTTACTCGGGACCCGCCACAGATACGCAGTATTTT. Its translation is CASSYSGPATDTQYF.

Only a few counts were recorded for this clone. This chain joins TRBV19 and TRBJ1-4; 8 bases align to TRBD1. J lost 2 bases, V lost 6 bases, and 5 bases had no gene match. The germline V gene has CDR1 LNHDA and CDR2 SQIVND (reference sequence). The CDR3 sequence is 15 residues long. In DNA form, the CDR3 reads TGTGCCAGTAGACCCGGACAGGGCACTAATGAAAAACTGTTTTTT. Protein: CASRPGQGTNEKLFF.

The CDR3 DNA reads TGTGCCAGCAGCCCCCTAGCCGAAGCTTTCTTT. The encoded protein is CASSPLAEAFF. This sequence joins TRBV21-1 and TRBJ1-1. TRBV21-1 is shown as a pseudogene. This CDR3 comprises 11 residues.

In nucleotides, the CDR3 is TGTGCCAGCAGTTACTTAGCGGGAGGGCCCCACGAGCAGTACTTC. Its translation: CASSYLAGGPHEQYF. This chain connects TRBV6-5 to TRBJ2-7; 11 nucleotides match TRBD2. Germline V lookup: CDR1 MNHEY, CDR2 SVGAGI. This CDR3 has 15 amino acids. V lost 1 base to trimming and J lost 5 bases; unmatched junction nucleotides: 4.

The chain is built from TRBV5-1 and TRBJ2-5; 10 bases fit TRBD2. Trimming removed 0 bases from V and 5 bases from J; junction bases left unmatched: 13. The CDR3 runs to 18 residues. CDR1 SGHRS and CDR2 YFSETQ come from the germline V gene. The CDR3 is CASSLDGLAGDPFETQYF. DNA of the CDR3: TGCGCCAGCAGCTTGGATGGTCTAGCGGGAGACCCCTTTGAGACCCAGTACTTC.

This chain's CDR3 is CASRGQGGQPQHF. The CDR3 region has the DNA TGTGCCAGCAGGGGACAGGGAGGTCAGCCCCAGCATTTT. This sequence joins TRBV2 and TRBJ1-5; 9 bases agree with TRBD1. CDR1 is SNHLY, CDR2 FYNNEI, per germline. There are 13 residues in the CDR3. J was trimmed by 6 bases and V by 6 bases; bases with no gene match: 3.

The CDR3 region has the DNA TGTGCCTGGAGTGTGACCTACGAGCAGTACTTC. Its translation is CAWSVTYEQYF. This rearrangement joins TRBV30 to TRBJ2-7; D remains ambiguous. The CDR3 spans 11 residues. V lost 0 bases, J lost 2 bases, and 2 bases lay in between. Germline-derived CDR1 and CDR2 are GTSNPN and SVGIG (reference sequence).

V is TRBV7-3 and J is TRBJ2-2; maybe TRBD2 (6 bases). There are 14 residues in the CDR3. Trimming cost V 6 bases and J 4 bases, with 12 bases left between them. The germline V gene encodes CDR1 SGHTA and CDR2 FQGTGA. The CDR3 region is CASSPQGGTGELFF. CDR3 nucleotide sequence: TGTGCCAGCAGTCCCCAGGGAGGCACCGGGGAGCTGTTTTTT.

A few counts support this clone. The CDR3 spells CASSLASETENEKLFF. The CDR3 nucleotides are TGTGCCAGCAGCTTAGCCTCGGAGACAGAGAATGAAAAACTGTTTTTT. The rearrangement uses TRBV11-2 and TRBJ1-4; D is possibly TRBD1 (5 bases). The germline CDR1 and CDR2 sequences are SGHAT and FQNNGV. The CDR3 has 16 residues. V was trimmed by 1 base and J by 5 bases, leaving 14 bases between them.

This clone was found a few times. The V call is TRBV5-1, the J call TRBJ2-5; D unresolved. Germline V lookup: CDR1 SGHRS, CDR2 YFSETQ. The V gene lost 1 base and the J gene lost 4 bases, with 8 bases spanning the gap. The length of the CDR3 is 13 residues. CDR3 bases: TGCGCCAGCAGCTTGCATTATGGAGAGACCCAGTACTTC. This sequence encodes CASSLHYGETQYF.

The chain is built from TRBV5-1 and TRBJ2-1; 8 bases match TRBD2. CDR1 is SGHRS and CDR2 is YFSETQ in the germline V gene. V lost 2 bases and J lost 4; bases outside the gene matches: 11. The CDR3 sequence is 17 residues long. The CDR3 reads CASSLAGRDRTYNEQFF. CDR3 DNA: TGCGCCAGCAGCTTAGCCGGGAGGGACCGGACTTACAATGAGCAGTTCTTC.

The chain is built from TRBV11-2 and TRBJ1-3; no reliable D call. Germline CDR1 is SGHAT and CDR2 is FQNNGV. The CDR3 covers 13 residues. The V gene lost 5 bases and the J gene lost 3 bases, with 8 bases spanning the gap. The CDR3 DNA is TGTGCCAGCAGCCTTTTAAGTGGAAACACCATATATTTT. Translation gives CASSLLSGNTIYF.

This clone was recorded only once. V and J are TRBV14 and TRBJ1-1, with D uncertain. V was trimmed by 1 base and J by 10 bases, leaving 13 bases between them. The CDR3 has 13 residues. Per the germline V gene, CDR1 is SGHDN and CDR2 is FVKESK. Here the CDR3 reads CASSQVTGFGAFF. In nucleotides, the CDR3 is TGTGCCAGCAGCCAAGTAACGGGTTTCGGAGCTTTCTTT.

The J gene is TRBJ1-3, the V gene TRBV9; weak D call: TRBD1 (6 bases). CDR1 is SGDLS and CDR2 is YYNGEE in the germline V gene. Trimming took off 4 bases at V and 0 bases at J, with 14 bases between the two ends. The CDR3 length is 16 residues. The CDR3 DNA follows: TGTGCCAGCAGCTTCTCCGGACAGATCTCTGGAAACACCATATATTTT. The encoded protein is CASSFSGQISGNTIYF.

The gene calls are TRBV5-4 and TRBJ2-7; 11 bases map to TRBD2. With V trimmed by 4 bases and J by 4 bases, 7 bases remained unmatched. The CDR3 is 15 amino acids. The V gene's germline CDR1 is SGHNT and CDR2 YYREEE (reference sequence). In nucleotides, the CDR3 is TGTGCCAGCAGCCAGACCGGGACTAGCGGTTACGAGCAGTACTTC. This encodes CASSQTGTSGYEQYF.

In its sample, this clone was seen once. This chain uses TRBV6-5 with TRBJ2-7; 9 bases align to TRBD2. J gave up 2 bases and V 6 bases, and 5 bases lay outside the gene matches. This CDR3 has 14 amino acids. Germline CDR1 MNHEY, CDR2 SVGAGI. CDR3 region: CASRAAGGPYEQYF. DNA of the CDR3: TGTGCCAGCAGGGCAGCGGGGGGACCCTACGAGCAGTACTTC.

V and J are TRBV11-1 and TRBJ1-1; D unclear. Germline V gene lookup returns CDR1 SGHAT and CDR2 FQDESV (reference sequence). This CDR3 comprises 12 residues. Trimming pared 5 bases from V and 1 base from J, leaving 5 bases between. CDR3 protein: CASSRTNTEAFF. CDR3 DNA: TGTGCCAGCAGCCGAACGAACACTGAAGCTTTCTTT.

There are a few counts of this clone. The V gene is TRBV4-1, the J gene TRBJ1-4, with D possibly being TRBD1 (5 bases). Germline V gene sequence: CDR1 MGHRA, CDR2 YSYEKL. This CDR3 spans 17 amino acids. Between the trimmed V and J ends, which lost 0 bases and 8 bases, there was a span of 19 bases. The CDR3 region is CASSQDELEQGWEKLFF. The DNA of the CDR3 is TGCGCCAGCAGCCAAGATGAGCTGGAGCAGGGTTGGGAAAAACTGTTTTTT.

The rearrangement uses TRBV7-9 and TRBJ1-2; D unclear. Germline V gives CDR1 SEHNR, CDR2 FQNEAQ (reference sequence). The CDR3 totals 10 residues. The ends were cut back, 4 bases at V and 4 bases at J, with 1 base in the middle. DNA for the CDR3: TGTGCCAGCAGCTCCTATGGCTACACCTTC. This encodes CASSSYGYTF. Variable domain in full (rest from reference TRBV7-9 and TRBJ1-2): DTGVSQNPRHKITKRGQNVTFRCDPISEHNRLYWYRQTLGQGPEFLTYFQNEAQLEKSRLLSDRFSAERPKGSFSTLEIQRTEQGDSAMYLCASSSYGYTFGSGTRLTVV.